The 13 T cell receptor beta chains presented below share a single source sample, sequenced in a study of cytomegalovirus exposure and HLA in healthy donors. The primer mix had 60 Vbeta and 13 Jbeta primers. Clones were sequenced by immunoSEQ multiplex PCR, and TCRdb holds only the in-frame ones, with some missing. The sample consists of 100,000 to 150,000 clones, roughly 80% of them appearing once. Material: PBMCs. These receptors were collected from a man aged 60 to 69 in good health and CMV-seropositive.

This chain uses TRBV7-3 with TRBJ2-7; the D gene is possibly TRBD1 (6 bases). Germline V gene data show CDR1 as SGHTA and CDR2 as FQGTGA. The ends were cut back, 5 bases at V and 0 bases at J, with 14 bases in the middle. The CDR3 consists of 15 residues. The chain's CDR3 is CASSQGTVSSYEQYF. The CDR3 bases are TGTGCCAGCAGCCAGGGGACGGTGAGCTCCTACGAGCAGTACTTC.

The chain couples TRBV5-1 to TRBJ1-1; D might be TRBD1 (5 bases). Trimming stripped 7 bases from V and 3 bases from J, with 16 bases between. This CDR3 region has 14 residues. Germline V CDR1 and CDR2: SGHRS, YFSETQ. CDR3 protein: CASGAGEIDTEAFF. In DNA form, the CDR3 reads TGCGCCAGCGGTGCGGGGGAGATTGACACTGAAGCTTTCTTT.

This chain links TRBV11-2 with TRBJ1-2; D is perhaps TRBD1 (6 bases). Trimming pared 5 bases from V and 2 bases from J, leaving 12 bases between. CDR1 is SGHAT and CDR2 is FQNNGV in the germline V gene. The CDR3 is made up of 14 amino acids. Written as DNA, the CDR3 is TGTGCCAGCAGCCCGAACAGGGCCAACTATGGCTACACCTTC. It translates to CASSPNRANYGYTF.

The sample holds a few counts of this clone. This rearrangement joins TRBV30 to TRBJ1-4; 7 nucleotides align to TRBD1. The V segment lost 2 bases and the J segment 2 bases; nucleotides outside the gene matches: 2. Germline V gene data show CDR1 as GTSNPN and CDR2 as SVGIG (reference sequence). The CDR3 consists of 14 residues. CDR3 DNA: TGTGCCTGGAGTTCAGGGGGGACTAATGAAAAACTGTTTTTT. Translating it yields CAWSSGGTNEKLFF.

This chain links TRBV30 with TRBJ2-1, with unresolved D. The V and J ends lost 1 base and 7 bases respectively, with 17 bases between them. CDR1 GTSNPN and CDR2 SVGIG come from the germline V gene (reference sequence). There are 15 residues in the CDR3. CDR3 DNA sequence: TGTGCCTGGAGTGCCCTTTGGGCAGTAAGAAATGAGCAGTTCTTC. It yields the protein CAWSALWAVRNEQFF.

This clone appeared a single time. This sequence joins TRBV6-1 and TRBJ1-2; D is possibly TRBD1 (6 bases). CDR1 and CDR2 (germline): MNHNS, SASEGT. Between the trimmed V and J ends, which lost 10 bases and 2 bases, there was a span of 17 bases. The CDR3 length is 14 residues. The CDR3 DNA sequence: TGTGCCACCTCCATCCACGGACAGAACTATGGCTACACCTTC. Translated, it gives CATSIHGQNYGYTF.

V and J are TRBV13 and TRBJ2-1; 11 nucleotides line up with TRBD1. The CDR3 totals 15 residues. Unmatched junction bases numbered 8, after V lost 5 bases and J lost 8 bases. Germline V gene sequence: CDR1 PRHDT, CDR2 FYEKMQ (reference sequence). CDR3 residues: CASSARGQGAYEQFF. The DNA for the CDR3 is TGTGCCAGCAGCGCCCGAGGACAGGGGGCCTATGAGCAGTTCTTC. Full variable domain (rest looked up from reference TRBV13 and TRBJ2-1): AAGVIQSPRHLIKEKRETATLKCYPIPRHDTVYWYQQGPGQDPQFLISFYEKMQSDKGSIPDRFSAQQFSDYHSELNMSSLELGDSALYFCASSARGQGAYEQFFGPGTRLTVL.

The J gene is TRBJ2-1, the V gene TRBV7-2; 12 nucleotides line up with TRBD1. From germline, CDR1 is SGHTA and CDR2 FQGNSA. The V segment lost 6 bases and the J segment 7 bases; nucleotides outside the gene matches: 7. This CDR3 spans 15 amino acids. The CDR3 loop reads CASRLGQGAWNEQFF. In DNA form, the CDR3 reads TGTGCCAGCAGGTTGGGACAGGGGGCTTGGAATGAGCAGTTCTTC.

With respect to this clone: The sample contains more than one DNA sequence encoding this CDR3. The chain has TRBV5-4 and TRBJ2-5; 14 bases are shared with TRBD2. Losses at the gene ends were 1 base for V and 5 bases for J; bases not matched to a gene: 1. The CDR3 covers 15 residues. Per the germline V gene, CDR1 is SGHNT and CDR2 is YYREEE (reference sequence). The CDR3: CASSLRLAGGETQYF. The CDR3 bases are TGTGCCAGCAGCTTGAGACTAGCGGGGGGGGAGACCCAGTACTTC.

The genes are TRBV6-4 and TRBJ2-3; 7 nucleotides align to TRBD2. The CDR3 has 14 residues. CDR1 is MRHNA, CDR2 SNTAGT, per germline. V was pared by 6 bases and J by 0 bases, with 3 bases of the junction left unmatched. CDR3 nucleotides: TGTGCCAGCAGCGAGCGGGACAGCACAGATACGCAGTATTTT. It codes for CASSERDSTDTQYF.

The chain employs TRBV13 and TRBJ2-3, with TRBD1 identical over 8 bases. Looked up from germline, CDR1 is PRHDT and CDR2 is FYEKMQ (reference sequence). J gave up 0 bases and V 5 bases, and 22 bases lay outside the gene matches. This CDR3 is built from 21 residues. CDR3 bases: TGTGCCAGCAGCCCCCGGCGCCGGACAGGGACCTTTAGTGCTAGCACAGATACGCAGTATTTT. This codes for CASSPRRRTGTFSASTDTQYF. Full variable domain (rest looked up from reference TRBV13 and TRBJ2-3): AAGVIQSPRHLIKEKRETATLKCYPIPRHDTVYWYQQGPGQDPQFLISFYEKMQSDKGSIPDRFSAQQFSDYHSELNMSSLELGDSALYFCASSPRRRTGTFSASTDTQYFGPGTRLTVL.

The chain employs TRBV7-2 and TRBJ1-2, with 10 bases lining up with TRBD1. This CDR3 is 14 amino acids long. The germline CDR1 and CDR2 sequences are SGHTA and FQGNSA. The ends lost 5 bases at V and 4 bases at J; junction bases unmatched: 4. The CDR3 sequence is CASSGGTGAYGYTF. The CDR3 DNA follows: TGTGCCAGCAGCGGAGGGACAGGGGCCTATGGCTACACCTTC.

The chain couples TRBV18 to TRBJ2-7; 10 bases align to TRBD1. Germline CDR1 reads KGHSH; CDR2 reads LQKENI. Unmatched junction bases numbered 7, after V lost 8 bases and J lost 6 bases. This CDR3 is 13 amino acids long. This chain's CDR3 is CASRGGQGSEQYF. In DNA, the CDR3 is TGTGCCAGCCGTGGGGGACAGGGGAGCGAGCAGTACTTC.